This T cell receptor beta chain was identified during a study of regulatory T cells in long-lasting Graves disease. This clonotype was detected many times. What it recognizes is unknown. J was trimmed by 0 bases and V by 8 bases; bases with no gene match: 13. The CDR3 is 18 amino acids. Germline assignment: CDR1 MNHEY and CDR2 SMNVEV (reference sequence). Through Arm-PCR of CDR3 regions and iRepertoire HTBI primers, TCR beta libraries were built. Using its own MiXCR run on the multiplex PCR reads, TCRdb lists one record per CDR3 protein. Of more than 300,000 distinct CDR3 sequences listed, about 23% are singletons. Findings of the study overall: TCR diversity in persistent Graves' patients was below that of newly diagnosed ones. Under persistent disease, TRBV28, TRBJ1-2 and TRBJ2-5 were used preferentially.

The time point is: persistent/refractory GD, antithyroid drugs over 5 years with positive TRAb. Isolated PBMC RNA provided the starting material for the TCR library. This chain joins TRBV27 and TRBJ1-6; the match to TRBD1 covers 7 bases. The starting material was peripheral blood mononuclear cells (PBMCs), obtained when the disease was refractory, from a patient treated with antithyroid drugs. This clonotype was obtained from a middle-aged woman with Graves disease. The DNA of the CDR3 is TGTGCCAGCGGTAGTTTATCAGGGGGTAGCTCCTATAATTCACCCCTCCACTTT. Translating it yields CASGSLSGGSSYNSPLHF.